Listed here are 32 T cell receptor beta chains from one sample, sequenced in a study of breast tumors, draining lymph nodes, adjacent tissues. TCRdb processed the multiplex PCR reads anew with MiXCR; each CDR3 protein has one entry. There are fewer than 250,000 distinct CDR3 sequences in the sample; about 30% occur only once, and roughly 1.3% lies in the top ten. Samples came from axillary lymph nodes draining the breast cancer. The specimen sequenced was axillary lymph node tissue. The receptors derive from a female donor with breast cancer. Some clones in this sample may be carry-over from other donors' samples.

V gene TRBV19 combines with J gene TRBJ1-3; the D gene is possibly TRBD1 (6 bases). Germline lookup yields CDR1 LNHDA and CDR2 SQIVND (reference sequence). This CDR3 region has 19 residues. V was shortened by 3 bases and J by 0 bases, with 21 bases between the two germline ends. For the CDR3, the DNA is TGTGCCAGTAGTATTCAGGGGACAAAGGGCGGACGCTCTGGAAACACCATATATTTT. Translating it yields CASSIQGTKGGRSGNTIYF.

At least ten counts were recorded for this clonotype. The rearrangement joins TRBV30 to TRBJ2-7; possibly TRBD2 for D (6 bases). The CDR3 covers 15 residues. V lost 3 bases and J 5 bases, leaving 20 bases between the germline ends. Germline CDR1 GTSNPN, CDR2 SVGIG (reference sequence). CDR3 residues: CAWRTGRSGRDEQYF. CDR3 in DNA: TGTGCCTGGAGAACGGGACGAAGCGGGCGGGACGAGCAGTACTTC.

The rearrangement joins TRBV18 to TRBJ1-1, with 7 bases aligning to TRBD1. The CDR3 covers 15 residues. The ends lost 2 bases at V and 4 bases at J; junction bases unmatched: 7. CDR1 is KGHSH, CDR2 LQKENI, per germline. CDR3: CASSPGDSMGTEAFF. The DNA of the CDR3 is TGTGCCAGCTCACCAGGGGACAGTATGGGCACTGAAGCTTTCTTT.

This clonotype was observed a few times. One base away lies a much larger clone, so this may be a sequencing read error. CDR3 residues: CASSLKQTTPRNEQFF. In DNA form, the CDR3 reads TGTGCCAGCAGCTTAAAGCAGACTACCCCGAGGAATGAGCAGTTCTTC. This chain joins TRBV11-2 and TRBJ2-1; D possibly corresponds to TRBD2 (5 bases). This CDR3 is built from 16 residues. Trimming pared 2 bases from V and 7 bases from J, leaving 18 bases between. Germline assignment: CDR1 SGHAT and CDR2 FQNNGV. The complete variable domain, with remaining parts taken from reference TRBV11-2 and TRBJ2-1, reads EAGVAQSPRYKIIEKRQSVAFWCNPISGHATLYWYQQILGQGPKLLIQFQNNGVVDDSQLPKDRFSAERLKGVDSTLKIQPAKLEDSAVYLCASSLKQTTPRNEQFFGPGTRLTVL.

At least ten counts were recorded for this clonotype. The rearrangement joins TRBV6-5 to TRBJ1-3; D not resolved. The CDR3 has 16 amino acids. The germline gives CDR1 MNHEY, CDR2 SVGAGI. V gave up 4 bases and J gave up 2 bases, with 15 bases separating them. CDR3: CASSSLDLRTGNTIYF. Here the CDR3 DNA reads TGTGCCAGCAGTTCTCTTGACTTACGGACTGGAAACACCATATATTTT.

The chain couples TRBV20-1 to TRBJ2-3; no firm D call. Germline CDR1 reads DFQATT; CDR2 reads SNEGSKA (reference sequence). Trimming removed 1 base at V and 11 bases at J, with 25 bases between. The CDR3 is made up of 16 amino acids. In nucleotides, the CDR3 is TGCAGTGCTAGAGTTGCAGGTGGGCAGAGGTACAATGAGCAGTATTTT. Translation gives CSARVAGGQRYNEQYF.

The sample holds many counts of this clonotype. The chain is built from TRBV5-5 and TRBJ2-3; the D gene is possibly TRBD2 (5 bases). Trimming left V 2 bases short and J 4 bases short, with 11 bases between. Germline CDR1 and CDR2: SGHKS and YYEKEE (reference sequence). CDR3 length equals 14 residues. The CDR3 bases are TGTGCCAGCAGCTTAGTCTGGGAGTCAGATACGCAGTATTTT. Its protein is CASSLVWESDTQYF. The variable domain in full, completed from reference TRBV5-5 and TRBJ2-3, reads DAGVTQSPTHLIKTRGQQVTLRCSPISGHKSVSWYQQVLGQGPQFIFQYYEKEERGRGNFPDRFSARQFPNYSSELNVNALLLGDSALYLCASSLVWESDTQYFGPGTRLTVL.

This clonotype was recorded many times. The CDR3: CASSFGLRNTGELFF. The CDR3 nucleotides are TGTGCCAGCAGCTTCGGACTTCGGAACACCGGGGAGCTGTTTTTT. The chain carries TRBV7-9 and TRBJ2-2, with TRBD2 as a possible D gene (5 bases). V lost 3 bases and J lost 1, with 9 bases in between. This CDR3 spans 15 amino acids. CDR1 SEHNR and CDR2 FQNEAQ come from the germline V gene (reference sequence).

This clonotype occurred many times. The rearrangement links TRBV3-1 to TRBJ2-3, with D maybe TRBD1 (7 bases). CDR1 and CDR2 from the germline V gene are LGHDT and YNNKEL (reference sequence). The CDR3 length is 14 residues. Trimming removed 1 base at V and 8 bases at J, with 13 bases between. The CDR3: CASSQGQGGRTQYF. Written as DNA, the CDR3 is TGTGCCAGCAGCCAAGGGCAGGGGGGTCGTACGCAGTATTTT.

A word on this clonotype: Given a much more abundant clone one base away, this may be a read error. The conserved closing phenylalanine or tryptophan is absent in this CDR3, likely reflecting a read error. The chain links TRBV6-5 to TRBJ2-7, with D tentatively TRBD2 (5 bases). Germline CDR1 reads MNHEY; CDR2 reads SVGAGI. The CDR3 sequence is 16 residues long. Trimming shortened V by 5 bases and J by 6 bases, and 23 bases separated the two germline ends. CDR3 bases: TGTGCCAGCAGTAAAATAAGGCCGGGGATTAAAGCCGAGCAGTACTCC. Amino acid sequence: CASSKIRPGIKAEQYS.

As concerns this clonotype: A much larger clone lies one base from this, so it may be a read error. This chain uses TRBV28 with TRBJ2-7; 10 bases are shared with TRBD1. The germline V gene has CDR1 MDHEN and CDR2 SYDVKM. The ends lost 5 bases at V and 5 bases at J; junction bases unmatched: 9. The CDR3 totals 15 residues. CDR3 residues: CASSPPTGGYHEQYF. DNA for the CDR3: TGTGCCAGCAGTCCACCGACAGGGGGCTACCACGAGCAGTACTTC.

The chain joins TRBV10-3 to TRBJ1-3; no clear D gene. V lost 2 bases to trimming and J lost 2 bases, with 7 bases between them. The CDR3 sequence is 14 residues long. Germline CDR1 reads ENHRY; CDR2 reads SYGVKD. This CDR3 reads CAISEQVTGNTIYF. The CDR3 DNA is TGTGCCATCAGTGAGCAGGTCACTGGAAACACCATATATTTT.

This chain connects TRBV2 to TRBJ1-5; weak D call: TRBD1 (5 bases). The CDR3 consists of 17 residues. The V end lost 3 bases, the J end lost 7 bases, and 22 bases lay between the germline ends. Germline-derived CDR1 and CDR2 are SNHLY and FYNNEI. As DNA, the CDR3 is TGTGCCAGCAGTGATGGAAGGGCCCCCGTGGGGGAGCAGCCCCAGCATTTT. Its translation: CASSDGRAPVGEQPQHF.

Note on this clonotype: Given a much more abundant clone one base away, this may be a read error. Without the conserved terminal phenylalanine or tryptophan, this CDR3 likely stems from a read error. The V call is TRBV19, the J call TRBJ1-2; no reliable D call. Germline lookup yields CDR1 LNHDA and CDR2 SQIVND (reference sequence). CDR3 size: 12 residues. Trimming left V 5 bases short and J 4 bases short, with 8 bases between. CDR3 nucleotide sequence: TGTGCCAGTAGTTCAGGACCCTATGGCTACACCTAC. Its protein is CASSSGPYGYTY.

This clonotype was counted at least ten times. For the CDR3, the DNA is TGCGCCAGCAGCTTAGAGGGCAGGGTGGCCTACGAGCAGTACTTC. Protein product: CASSLEGRVAYEQYF. The rearrangement links TRBV5-1 to TRBJ2-7; the D call may be TRBD1 or TRBD2 (5 bases each). This CDR3 has 15 amino acids. The V and J ends lost 2 bases and 2 bases respectively, with 14 bases between them. Germline CDR1 reads SGHRS; CDR2 reads YFSETQ. The full variable domain, in which reference TRBV5-1 and TRBJ2-7 provide the parts outside the CDR3, is KAGVTQTPRYLIKTRGQQVTLSCSPISGHRSVSWYQQTPGQGLQFLFEYFSETQRNKGNFPGRFSGRQFSNSRSEMNVSTLELGDSALYLCASSLEGRVAYEQYFGPGTRLTVT.

This clonotype was counted many times. V and J are TRBV6-6 and TRBJ2-7; a possible D gene is TRBD2 (6 bases). Germline V lookup: CDR1 MNHNY, CDR2 SVGAGI (reference sequence). V lost 5 bases to trimming and J lost 5 bases, with 10 bases between them. There are 12 residues in the CDR3. CDR3 sequence (DNA): TGTGCCAGCAGTCACCGGGGGAACGAGCAGTACTTC. Encoded protein: CASSHRGNEQYF.

This clonotype appeared many times. This sequence joins TRBV7-6 and TRBJ2-7; D is possibly TRBD2 (5 bases). Trimming pared 5 bases from V and 3 bases from J, leaving 17 bases between. Germline lookup yields CDR1 SGHVS and CDR2 FNYEAQ. This CDR3 contains 15 residues. The CDR3 region is CASSPRRQMSYEQYF. Written as DNA, the CDR3 is TGTGCCAGCAGCCCCAGGAGGCAGATGAGCTACGAGCAGTACTTC.

This clonotype was counted at least ten times. The gene calls are TRBV28 and TRBJ2-3; D may be TRBD2 (5 bases). CDR1 and CDR2 (germline): MDHEN, SYDVKM. There are 15 residues in the CDR3. Trimming removed 7 bases from V and 2 bases from J, with 16 bases in between. The CDR3 here is CASILRAGYTDTQYF. The DNA of the CDR3 is TGTGCCAGCATCTTGCGGGCTGGGTACACAGATACGCAGTATTTT.

The genes are TRBV11-2 and TRBJ1-4; 7 bases are shared with TRBD1. CDR3 length equals 16 residues. Germline V gene data show CDR1 as SGHAT and CDR2 as FQNNGV. J was trimmed by 8 bases and V by 5 bases; bases with no gene match: 14. The CDR3 region is CASSPGGDSRGEKLFF. The CDR3 DNA sequence: TGTGCCAGCAGCCCAGGGGGGGACTCTCGCGGGGAAAAACTGTTTTTT.

V gene TRBV13 combines with J gene TRBJ2-4; TRBD2 agrees at 13 bases. CDR1 PRHDT and CDR2 FYEKMQ come from the germline V gene (reference sequence). This CDR3 is built from 18 residues. After removal of 4 bases from V and 9 bases from J, the junction contained 15 bases not matched to a gene. CDR3 residues: CASSYRRGTSGMGSIQYF. The DNA of the CDR3 is TGTGCCAGCAGCTACCGTCGAGGGACTAGCGGGATGGGGAGCATTCAGTACTTC.

The table lists this clonotype with a count of one. The chain links TRBV11-1 to TRBJ2-3, with TRBD2 matching over 9 bases. The germline CDR1 and CDR2 sequences are SGHAT and FQDESV (reference sequence). This CDR3 spans 16 amino acids. The junction had 9 bases not matched to a gene; V was cut back by 6 bases and J by 2 bases. The CDR3 loop reads CASSPARLADTDTQYF. The CDR3 region has the DNA TGTGCCAGCAGTCCAGCCCGACTAGCGGACACAGATACGCAGTATTTT.

The rearrangement uses TRBV29-1 and TRBJ2-1; 9 nucleotides align to TRBD2. The germline CDR1 and CDR2 sequences are SQVTM and ANQGSEA. Trimming removed 4 bases from V and 1 base from J; junction bases left unmatched: 11. This CDR3 has 17 residues. CDR3 sequence: CSVGRGRGRGSYNEQFF. CDR3 DNA sequence: TGCAGCGTTGGGCGAGGCCGCGGGAGGGGTTCCTACAATGAGCAGTTCTTC.

Many counts were recorded for this clonotype. The chain combines TRBV20-1 with TRBJ2-7; a possible D gene is TRBD2 (6 bases). V was shortened by 6 bases and J by 3 bases, with 12 bases between the two germline ends. This CDR3 is built from 12 residues. Germline V lookup: CDR1 DFQATT, CDR2 SNEGSKA (reference sequence). The chain's CDR3 is CSAGTRNYEQYF. The DNA for the CDR3 is TGCAGTGCCGGGACTCGGAACTACGAGCAGTACTTC.

This clonotype turned up a few times. The rearrangement uses TRBV5-4 and TRBJ2-2; a possible D gene is TRBD2 (5 bases). Germline CDR1 reads SGHNT; CDR2 reads YYREEE (reference sequence). The V and J ends lost 0 bases and 6 bases respectively, with 12 bases between them. The CDR3 consists of 15 residues. CDR3 sequence (DNA): TGTGCCAGCAGCTTGGACCAGAGAGCGGCCGGGGAGCTGTTTTTT. Amino acids: CASSLDQRAAGELFF.

This clonotype was seen only a few times. At one of its ends the junction is not consistent with the germline gene, which may arise from a read error. The chain uses TRBV12-3 or TRBV12-4 and TRBJ2-7; 7 positions agree with TRBD1. This CDR3 is built from 14 residues. The CDR3 bases are TGTGCCAGCAGTCTTGGACAGGCATCCTACGAGCAGCACTTC. Translated: CASSLGQASYEQHF.

The table lists this clonotype with many counts. The CDR3 here is CASKPGLGRPEQYF. DNA for the CDR3: TGTGCCAGCAAACCGGGACTAGGGAGGCCCGAGCAGTACTTC. The chain joins TRBV6-5 to TRBJ2-7, with 8 bases lining up with TRBD2. CDR3 size: 14 residues. The V gene end was trimmed by 7 bases and the J gene end by 6 bases; junction bases not matched to a gene: 11. Germline lookup yields CDR1 MNHEY and CDR2 SVGAGI.

This clonotype was picked up many times. This chain uses TRBV6-5 with TRBJ2-5; D not resolved. This CDR3 has 12 residues. The V end lost 2 bases, the J end lost 1 base, and 2 bases lay between the germline ends. From germline, CDR1 is MNHEY and CDR2 SVGAGI. CDR3 nucleotide sequence: TGTGCCAGCAGTTACGGCCAAGAGACCCAGTACTTC. Amino acids: CASSYGQETQYF.

The chain is built from TRBV24-1 and TRBJ2-2; D unresolved. V lost 9 bases to trimming and J lost 1 base, with 8 bases between them. Germline CDR1 KGHDR, CDR2 SFDVKD. CDR3 length: 13 residues. The CDR3 reads CATAEMNTGELFF. CDR3 DNA: TGTGCCACCGCGGAAATGAACACCGGGGAGCTGTTTTTT.

This clonotype was recorded at least ten times. V and J are TRBV11-1 and TRBJ2-1, with a possible D match to TRBD2 (5 bases). This CDR3 is built from 17 residues. Per the germline V gene, CDR1 is SGHAT and CDR2 is FQDESV (reference sequence). Trimming shortened V by 6 bases and J by 6 bases, and 24 bases separated the two germline ends. Here the CDR3 reads CASSSPGGPMPTNEQFF. For the CDR3, the DNA is TGTGCCAGCAGTTCGCCTGGAGGCCCCATGCCGACCAATGAGCAGTTCTTC.

This clonotype showed up just a few times. The rearrangement uses TRBV19 and TRBJ1-1; D gene uncertain. The CDR3 totals 12 residues. V shed 7 bases and J shed 11 bases, with 17 bases lying between them. Germline lookup yields CDR1 LNHDA and CDR2 SQIVND (reference sequence). The CDR3 is CASTPDSRRAFF. As DNA, the CDR3 is TGTGCCAGTACCCCGGACTCCCGGCGGGCTTTCTTT.

This clonotype was recorded at least ten times. One end of the junction fails to match germline, which may point to a read error. The chain joins TRBV2 to TRBJ1-2; 10 bases are a match to TRBD1. Germline V gene data show CDR1 as SNHLY and CDR2 as FYNNEI. The CDR3 consists of 14 residues. CDR3 region: CASSGTGGNYGYTF. Here the CDR3 DNA reads TGTGCCAGCAGTGGGACAGGGGGGAACTATGGTTACACCTTC.

There are many counts of this clonotype. V gene TRBV30 combines with J gene TRBJ2-5, with a possible D match to TRBD2 (6 bases). Per germline, CDR1 GTSNPN and CDR2 SVGIG (reference sequence). V shed 3 bases and J shed 5 bases, with 13 bases lying between them. CDR3 size: 13 residues. The CDR3 DNA reads as TGTGCCTGGAGCGGGAGACCCGGTGAGACCCAGTACTTC. Translating gives CAWSGRPGETQYF.